These 21 T cell receptor beta chains share one sample of origin, sequenced in a study of T-cell reconstitution after alpha-beta-depleted transplantation in children. Preparation of the TCRbeta library was carried out with unique molecular identifiers. TCRdb recomputed calls from the PCR reads with MiXCR, one row per CDR3 protein. The sample lists some 600,000 distinct CDR3 sequences; around 13% were seen once. Sequencing used PBMCs, mostly from graft donor cells, obtained 360 days after TCRalphabeta/CD19-depleted stem cell transplant. All receptors derive from a male patient younger than 18 who had a stem cell transplant for acute myeloid leukemia, so the T cells may come from the graft donor.

This clonotype has just a few counts. The chain couples TRBV7-2 to TRBJ2-7; 8 positions agree with TRBD2. Trimming cost V 1 base and J 3 bases; bases outside gene matches: 2. The CDR3 sequence is 14 residues long. CDR1 and CDR2 from the germline V gene are SGHTA and FQGNSA. CDR3 bases: TGTGCCAGCAGCTTAGAAACTAGCGGCTACGAGCAGTACTTC. The encoded protein is CASSLETSGYEQYF.

This sequence joins TRBV7-9 and TRBJ2-7; 7 nucleotides match TRBD1. Per germline, CDR1 SEHNR and CDR2 FQNEAQ (reference sequence). The CDR3 is 15 residues long. J was trimmed by 2 bases and V by 4 bases; bases with no gene match: 8. The CDR3 loop reads CASSSSDRAPYEQYF. The DNA for the CDR3 is TGTGCCAGCAGCTCGTCAGACAGGGCCCCCTACGAGCAGTACTTC.

The sample holds one count of this clonotype. This chain joins TRBV28 and TRBJ2-7; possibly TRBD1 for D (7 bases). Germline V gene data show CDR1 as MDHEN and CDR2 as SYDVKM. V was cut by 1 base and J by 0 bases, with 13 bases left in between. This CDR3 region has 16 residues. The chain's CDR3 is CASSLSRGESSYEQYF. The DNA for the CDR3 is TGTGCCAGCAGTTTATCCAGGGGGGAGAGCTCCTACGAGCAGTACTTC. Together with reference TRBV28 and TRBJ2-7, the CDR3 gives the full variable domain: DVKVTQSSRYLVKRTGEKVFLECVQDMDHENMFWYRQDPGLGLRLIYFSYDVKMKEKGDIPEGYSVSREKKERFSLILESASTNQTSMYLCASSLSRGESSYEQYFGPGTRLTVT.

The chain joins TRBV2 to TRBJ2-3; TRBD2 matches at 8 bases. CDR1 and CDR2 (germline): SNHLY, FYNNEI. V shed 7 bases and J 1 base; nucleotides not matched to a gene: 7. The CDR3 is 15 amino acids. Here the CDR3 reads CASNRAGVGTDTQYF. In DNA, the CDR3 is TGTGCCAGCAACAGAGCGGGAGTGGGCACAGATACGCAGTATTTT.

The CDR3 bases are TGTGCCAGCAGCTTATCGACACCCCTCTATGGCTACACCTTC. It is translated as CASSLSTPLYGYTF. The chain combines TRBV7-9 with TRBJ1-2; D ambiguous. The CDR3 consists of 14 residues. Germline values: CDR1 SEHNR, CDR2 FQNEAQ (reference sequence). V gave up 2 bases and J gave up 4 bases, with 11 bases separating them.

This clonotype showed up just once. The rearrangement joins TRBV20-1 to TRBJ2-3, with D tentatively TRBD2 (6 bases). Germline CDR1 DFQATT, CDR2 SNEGSKA (reference sequence). The CDR3 is made up of 15 amino acids. Trimming left V 4 bases short and J 6 bases short, with 20 bases between. CDR3 coding DNA: TGCAGTGCTAAACGGATGACTAGACCTATGGATACGCAGTATTTT. Encoded protein: CSAKRMTRPMDTQYF.

The V and J genes are TRBV20-1 and TRBJ2-5, with 7 positions matching TRBD1. Unmatched junction bases numbered 9, after V lost 0 bases and J lost 2 bases. This CDR3 has 16 amino acids. CDR1 and CDR2 (germline): DFQATT, SNEGSKA (reference sequence). CDR3 DNA sequence: TGCAGTGCTAGAGATGACACAGGACAGGATCAAGAGACCCAGTACTTC. Residues: CSARDDTGQDQETQYF.

The chain has TRBV28 and TRBJ2-7; 10 bases line up with TRBD1. The J segment lost 4 bases and the V segment lost 6 bases, leaving 6 bases of the junction unmatched. CDR1 is MDHEN and CDR2 is SYDVKM in the germline V gene. CDR3 length: 14 amino acids. The CDR3 here is CASSWGDRGYEQYF. Written as DNA, the CDR3 is TGTGCCAGCAGCTGGGGGGACAGGGGATACGAGCAGTACTTC.

The V call is TRBV5-6, the J call TRBJ2-2; a weak D match, TRBD1 (6 bases). The CDR3 has 17 amino acids. V was cut by 2 bases and J by 6 bases, with 20 bases left in between. Germline lookup yields CDR1 SGHDT and CDR2 YYEEEE. This chain's CDR3 is CASSLDPRTAGSGELFF. The CDR3 DNA is TGTGCCAGCAGCTTAGATCCGAGGACAGCTGGGTCCGGGGAGCTGTTTTTT.

The chain recombines TRBV19 with TRBJ2-7; 11 nucleotides match TRBD1. J lost 7 bases, V lost 7 bases, and 9 bases had no gene match. Germline V CDR1 and CDR2: LNHDA, SQIVND (reference sequence). This CDR3 has 14 amino acids. The DNA of the CDR3 is TGTGCCAGTACCCGGCAAGGGACAGGGGGTGAGCAGTACTTC. This codes for CASTRQGTGGEQYF.

The chain recombines TRBV20-1 with TRBJ2-1; the D gene is possibly TRBD1 (5 bases). The CDR3 spans 22 residues. The V end was cut by 1 base, the J end by 0 bases, with 31 bases between. CDR1 is DFQATT, CDR2 SNEGSKA, per germline (reference sequence). The CDR3 loop is CSARVGQGNAWVSVSSYNEQFF. Here the CDR3 DNA reads TGCAGTGCTAGAGTCGGGCAGGGTAACGCGTGGGTATCTGTAAGCTCCTACAATGAGCAGTTCTTC.

This clonotype occurred many times. The V gene is TRBV6-5, the J gene TRBJ2-3, with D maybe TRBD2 (6 bases). CDR1 and CDR2 from the germline V gene are MNHEY and SVGAGI. CDR3 length: 14 amino acids. Trimming cost V 0 bases and J 2 bases, with 6 bases left between them. In nucleotides, the CDR3 is TGTGCCAGCAGTTACTCGGGACTCACAGATACGCAGTATTTT. Translation gives CASSYSGLTDTQYF.

This clonotype was seen more than once but under ten times. The V and J genes are TRBV24-1 and TRBJ2-1; D call uncertain. The CDR3 is 13 residues long. CDR1 and CDR2 from the germline V gene are KGHDR and SFDVKD. The V end was cut by 5 bases, the J end by 10 bases, with 14 bases between. CDR3 amino acids: CATSGRLLIEQFF. CDR3 bases: TGTGCCACCAGTGGTAGACTGCTAATAGAGCAGTTCTTC.

The rearrangement uses TRBV20-1 and TRBJ2-5; D is unclear. The CDR3 totals 15 residues. Trimming pared 2 bases from V and 4 bases from J, leaving 17 bases between. Germline V gene lookup returns CDR1 DFQATT and CDR2 SNEGSKA (reference sequence). CDR3 coding DNA: TGCAGTGCTAGATCACCCCCACCCACTCCAGAGACCCAGTACTTC. Protein product: CSARSPPPTPETQYF.

This clonotype has only a few counts. The chain carries TRBV3-1 and TRBJ2-5; D is unresolved. This CDR3 comprises 12 residues. Trimming stripped 3 bases from V and 4 bases from J, with 6 bases between. CDR1 is LGHDT and CDR2 is YNNKEL in the germline V gene (reference sequence). The CDR3 region has the DNA TGTGCCAGCAGCCAGTATCTAGAGACCCAGTACTTC. This sequence encodes CASSQYLETQYF.

This clonotype was picked up many times. This sequence joins TRBV20-1 and TRBJ2-5, with unresolved D. The CDR3 is made up of 14 amino acids. Trimming removed 3 bases from V and 5 bases from J, with 16 bases in between. Per the germline V gene, CDR1 is DFQATT and CDR2 is SNEGSKA (reference sequence). The CDR3 here is CSASYRAPRETQYF. CDR3 coding DNA: TGCAGTGCTAGTTACAGAGCCCCTCGGGAGACCCAGTACTTC.

This clonotype was picked up a small number of times. This chain uses TRBV28 with TRBJ2-1, with 10 bases identical to TRBD1. Germline assignment: CDR1 MDHEN and CDR2 SYDVKM. The CDR3 runs to 15 residues. V trimming: 4 bases; J trimming: 7 bases; junction bases outside the gene matches: 7. The CDR3 DNA is TGTGCCAGCAGTTCTCAACCGGACAGGGGGAATGAGCAGTTCTTC. This translates into CASSSQPDRGNEQFF.

Many counts were recorded for this clonotype. The J gene is TRBJ2-7, the V gene TRBV20-1; TRBD2 agrees at 9 bases. V was pared by 4 bases and J by 5 bases, with 9 bases of the junction left unmatched. The germline V gene has CDR1 DFQATT and CDR2 SNEGSKA (reference sequence). The CDR3 spans 14 residues. CDR3 loop: CSATIEGLAHEQYF. In nucleotides, the CDR3 is TGCAGTGCTACGATAGAGGGACTAGCCCACGAGCAGTACTTC.

The rearrangement joins TRBV20-1 to TRBJ2-5; no clear D gene. This CDR3 contains 16 residues. V lost 0 bases and J lost 1, with 15 bases in between. The germline V gene has CDR1 DFQATT and CDR2 SNEGSKA (reference sequence). The CDR3: CSARDRGKWVQETQYF. DNA of the CDR3: TGCAGTGCTAGAGATCGAGGAAAGTGGGTCCAAGAGACCCAGTACTTC.

There are a few counts of this clonotype. This chain joins TRBV3-1 and TRBJ1-5; 9 bases are shared with TRBD1. V lost 3 bases, J lost 0 bases, and 6 bases stayed unmatched. CDR3 length: 17 residues. The germline CDR1 and CDR2 sequences are LGHDT and YNNKEL (reference sequence). The CDR3 sequence: CASSQTQGANSNQPQHF. DNA of the CDR3: TGTGCCAGCAGCCAGACACAGGGGGCAAATAGCAATCAGCCCCAGCATTTT.

This clonotype was recorded at least ten times. The J gene is TRBJ2-1, the V gene TRBV29-1; D is undetermined. Trimming stripped 2 bases from V and 15 bases from J, with 8 bases between. Germline CDR1 is SQVTM and CDR2 is ANQGSEA. CDR3 length: 9 residues. CDR3 in DNA: TGCAGCGTTGAAAACGCTGGGTTCTTC. Its protein is CSVENAGFF.